The clone carrying this T cell receptor (beta chain) was counted a few times. Its specificity is unknown. These data are taken from a study of vaccination and CD4 T cells after COVID-19. CDR1 is SGHTA and CDR2 is FQGNSA in the germline V gene. The CDR3 spans 15 residues. The V end was cut by 0 bases, the J end by 1 base, with 9 bases between. The treatment was: roughly 11-day PBMC culture with coronavirus spike peptide pools or control peptides (ViraFEST assay). Sequencing of the DNA from cultured CD4+ T cells was carried out with the Oncomine TCR Beta short-read assay. From the PCR reads, TCRdb called clonotypes with MiXCR, one entry per CDR3 protein. The sample holds about 21,000 distinct CDR3 sequences, roughly two fifths seen once.

This sequence was found in a human donor who had recovered from COVID-19. Source: CD4+ T cells from blood, cultured in vitro, taken before SARS-CoV-2 vaccination. The chain recombines TRBV7-2 with TRBJ1-1; D ambiguous. This CDR3 reads CASSLAPRANTEAFF. In nucleotides, the CDR3 is TGTGCCAGCAGCTTAGCACCCCGGGCGAACACTGAAGCTTTCTTT. The complete variable domain, with remaining parts taken from reference TRBV7-2 and TRBJ1-1, reads GAGVSQSPSNKVTEKGKDVELRCDPISGHTALYWYRQSLGQGLEFLIYFQGNSAPDKSGLPSDRFSAERTGGSVSTLTIQRTQQEDSAVYLCASSLAPRANTEAFFGQGTRLTVV.